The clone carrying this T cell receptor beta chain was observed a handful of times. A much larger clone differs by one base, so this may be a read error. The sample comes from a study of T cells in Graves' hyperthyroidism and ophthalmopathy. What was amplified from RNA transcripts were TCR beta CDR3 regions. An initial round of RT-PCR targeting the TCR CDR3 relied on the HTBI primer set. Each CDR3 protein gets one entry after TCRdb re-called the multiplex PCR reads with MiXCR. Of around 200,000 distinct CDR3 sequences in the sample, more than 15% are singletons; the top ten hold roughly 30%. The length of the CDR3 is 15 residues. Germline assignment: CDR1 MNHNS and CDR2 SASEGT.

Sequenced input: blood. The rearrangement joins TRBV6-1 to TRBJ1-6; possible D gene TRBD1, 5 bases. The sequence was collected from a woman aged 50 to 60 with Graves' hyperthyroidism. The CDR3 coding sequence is TGTGCCAACAGTGAAGGCAGCTTAGGGGTTTCACCCCTCCACTTT. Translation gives CANSEGSLGVSPLHF.